Below, 24 T cell receptor beta chains from the same sample are listed, as sequenced in a study of early T cells in non-severe SARS-CoV-2 infection. TCRdb fed the 5' RACE reads into MiXCR, producing one record per CDR3 protein. The sample lists approximately 71,000 distinct CDR3 sequences, roughly 12% occurring once. The source material was whole blood. These receptors all stem from an adult who was a healthcare worker with PCR-confirmed SARS-CoV-2 infection or an uninfected control (not recorded which).

CDR3 region: CSVFWGGTEAFF. CDR3 DNA sequence: TGCAGCGTTTTTTGGGGGGGCACTGAAGCTTTCTTT. The chain employs TRBV29-1 and TRBJ1-1; D is perhaps TRBD1 (5 bases). Germline V lookup: CDR1 SQVTM, CDR2 ANQGSEA. V lost 5 bases to trimming and J lost 4 bases, with 11 bases between them. The CDR3 spans 12 residues.

The chain has TRBV6-5 and TRBJ2-2; D uncertain. The CDR3 sequence is 13 residues long. V shed 5 bases and J shed 3 bases, with 7 bases lying between them. From germline, CDR1 is MNHEY and CDR2 SVGAGI. The DNA of the CDR3 is TGTGCCAGCAGTCCTACCTACACCGGGGAGCTGTTTTTT. Translation gives CASSPTYTGELFF.

The sample holds many counts of this clonotype. CDR3 sequence reads: CASSPTGSGANVLTF. For the CDR3, the DNA is TGTGCCAGCAGCCCCACAGGGTCCGGGGCCAACGTCCTGACTTTC. The V gene is TRBV5-4, the J gene TRBJ2-6; maybe TRBD1 (6 bases). The V gene's germline CDR1 is SGHNT and CDR2 YYREEE (reference sequence). V was shortened by 4 bases and J by 4 bases, with 12 bases between the two germline ends. This CDR3 region has 15 residues. The whole variable domain, remainder taken from reference TRBV5-4 and TRBJ2-6, is ETGVTQSPTHLIKTRGQQVTLRCSSQSGHNTVSWYQQALGQGPQFIFQYYREEENGRGNFPPRFSGLQFPNYSSELNVNALELDDSALYLCASSPTGSGANVLTFGAGSRLTVL.

This clonotype occurred many times. V and J are TRBV12-3 or TRBV12-4 and TRBJ2-3; 8 bases are shared with TRBD2. J lost 4 bases, V lost 7 bases, and 13 bases had no gene match. The length of the CDR3 is 16 residues. The CDR3 DNA follows: TGTGCCAGCACTGCCCTCCTCGGGGGGGATCCAGATACGCAGTATTTT. It translates to CASTALLGGDPDTQYF.

The rearrangement uses TRBV12-3 or TRBV12-4 and TRBJ2-7; D remains ambiguous. V was cut by 5 bases and J by 0 bases, with 20 bases left in between. This CDR3 contains 17 residues. The CDR3 sequence is CASSRVGGDYSSYEQYF. The CDR3 nucleotides are TGTGCCAGCAGTCGGGTGGGCGGCGATTATAGCTCCTACGAGCAGTACTTC.

This clonotype was recorded at least ten times. The J gene is TRBJ1-2, the V gene TRBV10-3; unclear D gene. The CDR3 contains 13 residues. Germline CDR1 ENHRY, CDR2 SYGVKD. The V end was cut by 5 bases, the J end by 5 bases, with 12 bases between. This CDR3 is CAISPPSGYGYTF. The DNA of the CDR3 is TGTGCCATCAGTCCCCCTTCTGGGTATGGCTACACCTTC.

The chain recombines TRBV12-3 or TRBV12-4 with TRBJ2-3; 11 bases fit TRBD2. After removal of 8 bases from V and 4 bases from J, the junction contained 14 bases not matched to a gene. The CDR3 has 17 amino acids. The CDR3 loop reads CASDPTPLAGGPDTQYF. CDR3 in DNA: TGTGCCAGCGACCCAACCCCCCTAGCGGGAGGCCCAGATACGCAGTATTTT.

The chain links TRBV13 to TRBJ2-3; D not resolved. Trimming removed 4 bases at V and 4 bases at J, with 15 bases between. Per germline, CDR1 PRHDT and CDR2 FYEKMQ (reference sequence). There are 15 residues in the CDR3. The CDR3 spells CASSSDPLLPDTQYF. Written as DNA, the CDR3 is TGTGCCAGCAGCTCAGACCCCTTGTTGCCAGATACGCAGTATTTT.

This clonotype was found a few times. The chain links TRBV12-3 or TRBV12-4 to TRBJ2-1, with D perhaps matching TRBD1 or TRBD2 (6 bases each). This CDR3 spans 13 amino acids. Trimming removed 6 bases from V and 15 bases from J, with 21 bases in between. CDR3 nucleotide sequence: TGTGCCAGCAGGGGGGGATGGACAGATCCCGTGTTCTTC. As protein: CASRGGWTDPVFF.

This clonotype was detected many times. The chain couples TRBV9 to TRBJ2-7; 9 bases are shared with TRBD1. The CDR3 covers 15 residues. V was clipped by 0 bases and J by 5 bases; unmatched bases: 6. Germline-derived CDR1 and CDR2 are SGDLS and YYNGEE. CDR3 amino acids: CASSVDGTGIDEQYF. CDR3 nucleotide sequence: TGTGCCAGCAGCGTAGATGGGACAGGGATCGACGAGCAGTACTTC.

This clonotype was counted ten times or more. The chain links TRBV7-3 to TRBJ1-3; possible D gene TRBD1, 6 bases. The germline CDR1 and CDR2 sequences are SGHTA and FQGTGA. With 4 bases removed from V and 4 bases from J, the gap between germline ends came to 8 bases. This CDR3 has 13 amino acids. The CDR3 sequence: CASSSDSGNTIYF. For the CDR3, the DNA is TGTGCCAGCAGCTCGGACAGCGGAAACACCATATATTTT.

The chain uses TRBV12-3 or TRBV12-4 and TRBJ2-2; tentatively, D is TRBD2 (6 bases). This CDR3 comprises 13 residues. V lost 11 bases and J lost 7, with 17 bases in between. The CDR3 region is CASLDYPSGELFF. The CDR3 bases are TGTGCCTCCTTGGACTACCCCAGCGGGGAGCTGTTTTTT.

This clonotype came up once. The junction and the germline gene differ at one end; a read error may be behind it. The chain uses TRBV7-8 and TRBJ2-1, with TRBD1 as a possible D gene (5 bases). The CDR3 extends over 15 amino acids. Germline assignment: CDR1 SGHVS and CDR2 FQNEAQ. The CDR3 sequence: CDSLGRADFGNEQFF. The CDR3, as DNA: TGTGACAGCCTGGGCAGGGCGGATTTTGGCAATGAGCAGTTCTTC.

Details on this clonotype: A read error is possible here, since a much larger clone lies one base away. CDR3 coding DNA: TGCAGTGCAACTCTGGGACAGGGCGGCGAGCAGTACTTC. It specifies CSATLGQGGEQYF. J is TRBJ2-7 and V is TRBV20-1; 9 positions match TRBD1. The CDR3 consists of 13 residues. Per the germline V gene, CDR1 is DFQATT and CDR2 is SNEGSKA (reference sequence). Trimming cost V 6 bases and J 6 bases; bases outside gene matches: 9.

This clonotype was counted a few times. This rearrangement joins TRBV12-3 or TRBV12-4 to TRBJ2-5; tentatively, D is TRBD1 (6 bases). There are 14 residues in the CDR3. The V end lost 4 bases, the J end lost 4 bases, and 13 bases lay between the germline ends. CDR3 amino acids: CASSYTGTGETQYF. In DNA form, the CDR3 reads TGTGCCAGCAGTTATACAGGGACGGGAGAGACCCAGTACTTC.

In its sample, this clonotype was seen many times. This chain links TRBV19 with TRBJ2-1, with 7 nucleotides matching TRBD1. Germline V gives CDR1 LNHDA, CDR2 SQIVND (reference sequence). The V gene end was trimmed by 3 bases and the J gene end by 4 bases; junction bases not matched to a gene: 6. The CDR3 is made up of 15 amino acids. CDR3 protein: CASSISGTAYNEQFF. The CDR3 DNA is TGTGCCAGTAGTATCTCCGGGACAGCATACAATGAGCAGTTCTTC.

Ten or more counts support this clonotype. This chain joins TRBV20-1 and TRBJ2-7; D might be TRBD1 or TRBD2, each matching 6 bases. This CDR3 comprises 15 residues. The V end lost 0 bases, the J end lost 3 bases, and 15 bases lay between the germline ends. Germline CDR1 reads DFQATT; CDR2 reads SNEGSKA (reference sequence). The CDR3 coding sequence is TGCAGTGCTAGAGATGGAGGGGGTTCGGACTACGAGCAGTACTTC. This translates into CSARDGGGSDYEQYF.

This clonotype was detected ten times or more. The chain recombines TRBV18 with TRBJ2-5; possibly TRBD1 or TRBD2 for D (5 bases each). Germline V gene lookup returns CDR1 KGHSH and CDR2 LQKENI. Trimming pared 2 bases from V and 5 bases from J, leaving 6 bases between. CDR3 length: 12 amino acids. CDR3 in amino acids: CASSPGTETQYF. In nucleotides, the CDR3 is TGTGCCAGCTCACCAGGGACCGAGACCCAGTACTTC.

This clonotype was detected ten times or more. The genes are TRBV10-1 and TRBJ2-7; 9 bases align to TRBD1. The junction had 8 bases not matched to a gene; V was cut back by 3 bases and J by 5 bases. Germline values: CDR1 WNHNN, CDR2 SYGVQD (reference sequence). CDR3 length equals 15 residues. CDR3 bases: TGCGCCAGCAGTGAACCGGGACAGGGTCGACACGAGCAGTACTTC. Its protein product is CASSEPGQGRHEQYF.

DNA of the CDR3: TGTGCCAGCGGGGACGACAGAGACTCAGAGAGCACCGGGGAGCTGTTTTTT. Translated, it gives CASGDDRDSESTGELFF. V usage is TRBV6-5 and J usage is TRBJ2-2; TRBD1 or TRBD2 may be the D gene (5 bases each). Germline CDR1 and CDR2: MNHEY and SVGAGI. Trimming cost V 8 bases and J 4 bases, with 23 bases left between them. The CDR3 spans 17 residues.

This clonotype was recorded many times. The chain has TRBV27 and TRBJ2-1, with D maybe TRBD1 (6 bases). Per germline, CDR1 MNHEY and CDR2 SMNVEV (reference sequence). Trimming removed 9 bases at V and 5 bases at J, with 20 bases between. This CDR3 region has 15 residues. In DNA, the CDR3 is TGTGCCAGTGGGCCTTGGGGACACGGGAACAATGAGCAGTTCTTC. It encodes CASGPWGHGNNEQFF.

This clonotype showed up many times. This rearrangement joins TRBV20-1 to TRBJ2-2; 9 positions agree with TRBD2. The CDR3 loop spans 16 amino acids. Per germline, CDR1 DFQATT and CDR2 SNEGSKA (reference sequence). The V gene end was trimmed by 2 bases and the J gene end by 5 bases; junction bases not matched to a gene: 9. The CDR3 DNA is TGCAGTGCTAGAAACTGGCGGGAGGGCCCAACCGGGGAGCTGTTTTTT. This codes for CSARNWREGPTGELFF.

The chain carries TRBV28 and TRBJ2-7; D might be TRBD1 (6 bases). The germline V and J ends were trimmed by 4 bases and 2 bases, with 12 bases remaining between them. The CDR3 spans 14 residues. Germline V CDR1 and CDR2: MDHEN, SYDVKM. The CDR3 DNA sequence: TGTGCCAGCAGTTCGCGGACAGCCCCCTACGAGCAGTACTTC. It yields the protein CASSSRTAPYEQYF.

The V call is TRBV7-2, the J call TRBJ2-5; unclear D gene. V lost 1 base and J 5 bases, leaving 11 bases between the germline ends. Germline CDR1 is SGHTA and CDR2 is FQGNSA. This CDR3 spans 14 amino acids. DNA for the CDR3: TGTGCCAGCAGCTTAGAGTTTCCCGTGGAGACCCAGTACTTC. It is translated as CASSLEFPVETQYF.